Each of the 22 T cell receptor beta chains below was sequenced from the same sample in a study of T cells in Graves' hyperthyroidism and ophthalmopathy. The CDR3 regions of TCR beta were amplified from RNA transcripts. HTBI primers were employed in a first-round RT-PCR of the TCR CDR3. From the multiplex PCR reads, TCRdb called clonotypes with MiXCR, one entry per CDR3 protein. The table records 340,000 or so distinct CDR3 sequences, roughly 23% of them present only once. What was sequenced was blood. These receptor sequences come from a woman between 50 and 59 years old with Graves' hyperthyroidism.

This clonotype was seen more than once but under ten times. The chain has TRBV3-1 and TRBJ1-1; D remains ambiguous. Germline values: CDR1 LGHDT, CDR2 YNNKEL (reference sequence). CDR3 length equals 13 residues. Trimming cost V 1 base and J 7 bases, with 10 bases left between them. CDR3: CASSQAVDIEAFF. CDR3 sequence (DNA): TGTGCCAGCAGCCAAGCCGTGGATATTGAAGCTTTCTTT. Full variable domain (remainder filled in from reference TRBV3-1 and TRBJ1-1): DTAVSQTPKYLVTQMGNDKSIKCEQNLGHDTMYWYKQDSKKFLKIMFSYNNKELIINETVPNRFSPKSPDKAHLNLHINSLELGDSAVYFCASSQAVDIEAFFGQGTRLTVV.

The chain combines TRBV10-3 with TRBJ1-5; tentative D call: TRBD1 (6 bases). Germline V CDR1 and CDR2: ENHRY, SYGVKD. The V end was cut by 10 bases, the J end by 5 bases, with 15 bases between. CDR3 length: 13 residues. In DNA, the CDR3 is TGTGCCAGCCGTGGACAGCCTGATCAGCCCCAGCATTTT. Amino acid sequence: CASRGQPDQPQHF.

This sequence joins TRBV29-1 and TRBJ1-3; D ambiguous. Germline V gene lookup returns CDR1 SQVTM and CDR2 ANQGSEA. Trimming cost V 2 bases and J 2 bases, with 1 base left between them. The CDR3 totals 11 residues. CDR3 in DNA: TGCAGCGTTGAAACTGGAAACACCATATATTTT. It specifies CSVETGNTIYF.

Turning to this clonotype: This may stem from a read error, because a much larger clone lies one nucleotide away. V usage is TRBV7-3 and J usage is TRBJ2-1; TRBD1 aligns across 9 bases. Germline V gene sequence: CDR1 SGHTA, CDR2 FQGTGA. The CDR3 is 16 residues long. CDR3: CASSITRDRDYNEQLF. CDR3 nucleotides: TGTGCCAGCAGCATCACCCGGGACAGGGACTACAATGAGCAGCTCTTC.

This clonotype was seen ten or more times. This chain joins TRBV20-1 and TRBJ2-7; 10 positions match TRBD2. The J segment lost 4 bases and the V segment lost 0 bases, leaving 15 bases of the junction unmatched. Germline assignment: CDR1 DFQATT and CDR2 SNEGSKA (reference sequence). CDR3 length: 18 residues. The CDR3 DNA is TGCAGTGCTAGAGAACTCCGGTTAGCGGGAGGAATCGAGTACGAGCAGTACTTC. Translation gives CSARELRLAGGIEYEQYF.

This clonotype occurred a few times. This chain links TRBV7-3 with TRBJ2-1; unclear D gene. Trimming took off 0 bases at V and 5 bases at J, with 8 bases between the two ends. Germline CDR1 is SGHTA and CDR2 is FQGTGA. This CDR3 is 14 amino acids long. CDR3 loop: CASSLTGKHNEQFF. CDR3 DNA: TGTGCCAGCAGCTTAACTGGGAAACACAATGAGCAGTTCTTC.

This chain joins TRBV20-1 and TRBJ2-5; D gene unclear. The CDR3 has 13 residues. V was shortened by 3 bases and J by 0 bases, with 8 bases between the two germline ends. From germline, CDR1 is DFQATT and CDR2 SNEGSKA (reference sequence). The CDR3 sequence: CSARKDNQETQYF. The CDR3 nucleotides are TGCAGTGCTAGGAAAGACAACCAAGAGACCCAGTACTTC.

This clonotype appeared many times. The rearrangement joins TRBV11-3 to TRBJ2-1, with TRBD1 as a possible D gene (5 bases). CDR1 is SGHNT and CDR2 is YENEEA in the germline V gene. The CDR3 totals 16 residues. The germline V and J ends were trimmed by 4 bases and 0 bases, with 13 bases remaining between them. DNA for the CDR3: TGTGCCAGCAGCTACCACAGGACGAGCTCCTACAATGAGCAGTTCTTC. Translated: CASSYHRTSSYNEQFF.

The chain recombines TRBV7-9 with TRBJ1-2; 7 bases align to TRBD1. Trimming removed 5 bases from V and 8 bases from J; junction bases left unmatched: 17. The CDR3 consists of 16 residues. Germline V gene lookup returns CDR1 SEHNR and CDR2 FQNEAQ (reference sequence). The CDR3 loop is CASSKGTAGESWGYTF. The CDR3, as DNA: TGTGCCAGCAGCAAAGGGACAGCGGGGGAGAGTTGGGGCTACACCTTC. Combining the CDR3 with reference TRBV7-9 and TRBJ1-2 gives the whole variable domain DTGVSQNPRHKITKRGQNVTFRCDPISEHNRLYWYRQTLGQGPEFLTYFQNEAQLEKSRLLSDRFSAERPKGSFSTLEIQRTEQGDSAMYLCASSKGTAGESWGYTFGSGTRLTVV.

The chain has TRBV20-1 and TRBJ2-7; 8 nucleotides agree with TRBD1. The J call may be incorrect, as the DNA end agrees better with TRBJ2-1. CDR1 and CDR2 from the germline V gene are DFQATT and SNEGSKA (reference sequence). The CDR3 loop spans 19 amino acids. CDR3 in amino acids: CSASTFRGRRREVGYEQFF. The CDR3 coding sequence is TGCAGTGCTTCAACCTTCAGGGGGCGCCGGAGGGAGGTGGGCTACGAGCAGTTCTTC.

This clonotype occurred many times. This chain uses TRBV9 with TRBJ2-7, with D possibly matching TRBD1 (6 bases). Trimming shortened V by 4 bases and J by 4 bases, and 18 bases separated the two germline ends. Germline CDR1 SGDLS, CDR2 YYNGEE. CDR3 size: 15 residues. CDR3 residues: CASSPRQVGEYEQYF. DNA for the CDR3: TGTGCCAGCAGCCCGAGACAGGTGGGGGAATACGAGCAGTACTTC. Full variable domain (missing parts from reference TRBV9 and TRBJ2-7): DSGVTQTPKHLITATGQRVTLRCSPRSGDLSVYWYQQSLDQGLQFLIQYYNGEERAKGNILERFSAQQFPDLHSELNLSSLELGDSALYFCASSPRQVGEYEQYFGPGTRLTVT.

This chain links TRBV7-3 with TRBJ2-2; D perhaps matches TRBD1 (5 bases). The V end lost 1 base, the J end lost 6 bases, and 9 bases lay between the germline ends. CDR1 is SGHTA and CDR2 is FQGTGA in the germline V gene. The CDR3 has 14 amino acids. As DNA, the CDR3 is TGTGCCAGCAGCTTAATTCAGGGATCCGGGGAGCTGTTTTTT. As protein: CASSLIQGSGELFF.

The V gene is TRBV6-2 or TRBV6-3, the J gene TRBJ1-4; TRBD1 matches 9 bases. Germline CDR1 and CDR2: MNHEY and SVGEGT. J lost 9 bases, V lost 2 bases, and 7 bases had no gene match. The CDR3 has 15 amino acids. The CDR3: CASSYSPGTGQKLFF. The CDR3 region has the DNA TGTGCCAGCAGTTACAGTCCCGGGACAGGGCAAAAACTGTTTTTT.

This clonotype came up many times. This sequence joins TRBV12-3 or TRBV12-4 and TRBJ2-5; 12 bases are a match to TRBD2. V was pared by 5 bases and J by 5 bases, with 9 bases of the junction left unmatched. CDR3 length: 16 amino acids. The CDR3 protein is CASSKRLAGDPETQYF. DNA for the CDR3: TGTGCCAGCAGTAAAAGACTAGCGGGAGACCCGGAGACCCAGTACTTC.

This clonotype has only a few counts. The rearrangement joins TRBV6-2 or TRBV6-3 to TRBJ2-7, with D perhaps matching TRBD1 or TRBD2 (7 bases each). Deletions cut 10 bases from V and 2 bases from J, with 18 bases between. Germline-derived CDR1 and CDR2 are MNHEY and SVGEGT. The length of the CDR3 is 14 residues. Here the CDR3 reads CATQGGGGTYEQYF. The CDR3 nucleotides are TGTGCCACCCAGGGGGGGGGGGGGACCTACGAGCAGTACTTC.

This clonotype was recorded many times. The chain is built from TRBV29-1 and TRBJ2-1, with 10 bases identical to TRBD2. The trim removed 1 base at V and 4 bases at J, leaving 7 bases unmatched. Germline assignment: CDR1 SQVTM and CDR2 ANQGSEA. The CDR3 contains 16 residues. The CDR3 reads CSVEGGSGRPYNEQFF. In nucleotides, the CDR3 is TGCAGCGTTGAAGGAGGTAGCGGGAGGCCTTACAATGAGCAGTTCTTC.

The rearrangement links TRBV27 to TRBJ1-5; D may be TRBD1 (5 bases). With 4 bases removed from V and 1 base from J, the gap between germline ends came to 17 bases. Germline V gene sequence: CDR1 MNHEY, CDR2 SMNVEV (reference sequence). The CDR3 consists of 17 residues. The DNA for the CDR3 is TGTGCCAGCAGTTCCCCTTGGGGGAATAGCAGCAATCAGCCCCAGCATTTT. Encoded protein: CASSSPWGNSSNQPQHF.

This clonotype was counted at least ten times. The chain combines TRBV7-9 with TRBJ2-1, with 8 bases that match TRBD1. The germline V gene encodes CDR1 SEHNR and CDR2 FQNEAQ (reference sequence). Unmatched junction bases numbered 4, after V lost 3 bases and J lost 9 bases. This CDR3 spans 13 amino acids. In DNA, the CDR3 is TGTGCCAGCAGCTTCCCAGGACAGGGTGAGCAGTTCTTC. Residues: CASSFPGQGEQFF.

This clonotype has a count of ten or more. This sequence joins TRBV10-2 and TRBJ1-1, with 7 bases identical to TRBD1. The junction had 2 bases not matched to a gene; V was cut back by 3 bases and J by 4 bases. Germline V CDR1 and CDR2: WSHSY, SAAADI. There are 13 residues in the CDR3. The CDR3 DNA follows: TGCGCCAGCAGTGACAGGGGGGTCACTGAAGCTTTCTTT. Its protein is CASSDRGVTEAFF.

As for this clonotype: A single base separates this from a much larger clone, so it may be a read error. The chain carries TRBV6-2 or TRBV6-3 and TRBJ2-7; TRBD1 might be the D (5 bases). Germline values: CDR1 MNHEY, CDR2 SVGEGT. The CDR3 is 15 amino acids. As DNA, the CDR3 is TGTGTCAGCAAAAAGGGGCAGGGTATACTACTGGAGCAGTACTTC. Translated: CVSKKGQGILLEQYF.

This clonotype came up many times. The V and J genes are TRBV5-8 and TRBJ1-5; perhaps TRBD1 as D (6 bases). Trimming removed 4 bases at V and 6 bases at J, with 17 bases between. Germline loops: CDR1 SGHTS, CDR2 YDEGEE. The CDR3 spans 15 residues. Here the CDR3 reads CASSRGHRDGQPQHF. The CDR3 DNA follows: TGTGCCAGCAGCCGTGGGCACAGGGATGGTCAGCCCCAGCATTTT.

This clonotype has at least ten counts. This chain joins TRBV7-9 and TRBJ2-7; D is perhaps TRBD1 (6 bases). The CDR3 is 15 amino acids. The V end was cut by 4 bases, the J end by 2 bases, with 15 bases between. Germline V gene sequence: CDR1 SEHNR, CDR2 FQNEAQ (reference sequence). CDR3 sequence reads: CASSSRQGLTYEQYF. DNA for the CDR3: TGTGCCAGCAGCTCCAGGCAGGGGCTAACCTACGAGCAGTACTTC.